This T cell receptor beta chain appears in the sequencing data of a study of shared clonotypes between healthy human individuals. At the level of the study: Donors had three CD4 naive, three CD4 memory, two CD8 naive and one CD8 memory plate apiece.

Here immunoSEQ multiplex PCR was the method, and the copy in TCRdb shows in-frame clones only, minus some. The table includes 2,500,000 or so clones, 93% detected once. The CDR3 is made up of 14 amino acids. V dropped 3 bases and J dropped 4 bases, with 12 bases sitting between them. Germline V gives CDR1 SGHTA, CDR2 FQGNSA. The chain uses TRBV7-2 and TRBJ1-2; D is ambiguous. Sequenced material: naive CD4+ T cells from PBMCs. The subset: CD45RA+ positively selected. The sequence was collected from a man aged 18 to 29 in good health. Some clones in this sample may be carry-over from other donors' samples. The CDR3 sequence: CASSLGKEVYGYTF. The CDR3 bases are TGTGCCAGCAGCTTGGGCAAGGAGGTCTATGGCTACACCTTC.